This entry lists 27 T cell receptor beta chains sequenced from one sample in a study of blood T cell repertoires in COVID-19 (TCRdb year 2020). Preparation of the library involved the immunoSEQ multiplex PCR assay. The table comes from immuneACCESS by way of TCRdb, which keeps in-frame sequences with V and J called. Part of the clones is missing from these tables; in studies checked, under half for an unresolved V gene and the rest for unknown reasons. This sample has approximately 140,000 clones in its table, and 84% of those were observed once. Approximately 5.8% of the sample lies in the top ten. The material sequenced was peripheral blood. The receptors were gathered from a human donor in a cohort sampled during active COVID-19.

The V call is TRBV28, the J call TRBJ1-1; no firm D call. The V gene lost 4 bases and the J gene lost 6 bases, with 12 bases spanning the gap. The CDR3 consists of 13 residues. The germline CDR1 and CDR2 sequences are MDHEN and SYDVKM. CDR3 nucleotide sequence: TGTGCCAGCAGTTCGGGAGGGATACCTGAAGCTTTCTTT. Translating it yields CASSSGGIPEAFF. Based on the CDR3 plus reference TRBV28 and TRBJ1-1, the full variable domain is DVKVTQSSRYLVKRTGEKVFLECVQDMDHENMFWYRQDPGLGLRLIYFSYDVKMKEKGDIPEGYSVSREKKERFSLILESASTNQTSMYLCASSSGGIPEAFFGQGTRLTVV.

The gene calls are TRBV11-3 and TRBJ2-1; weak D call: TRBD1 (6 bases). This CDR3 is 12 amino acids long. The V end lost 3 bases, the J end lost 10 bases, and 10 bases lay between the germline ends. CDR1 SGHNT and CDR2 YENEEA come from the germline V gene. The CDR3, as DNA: TGTGCCAGCAGCTTTTCCGACAGGGAGCAGTTCTTC. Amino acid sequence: CASSFSDREQFF.

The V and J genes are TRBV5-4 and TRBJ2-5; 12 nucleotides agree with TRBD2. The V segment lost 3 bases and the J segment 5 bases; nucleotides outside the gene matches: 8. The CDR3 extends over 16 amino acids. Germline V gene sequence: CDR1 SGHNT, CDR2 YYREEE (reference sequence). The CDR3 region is CASSSPLAGGVETQYF. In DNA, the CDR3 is TGTGCCAGCAGCTCACCACTAGCGGGGGGCGTGGAGACCCAGTACTTC. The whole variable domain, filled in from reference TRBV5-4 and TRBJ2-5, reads ETGVTQSPTHLIKTRGQQVTLRCSSQSGHNTVSWYQQALGQGPQFIFQYYREEENGRGNFPPRFSGLQFPNYSSELNVNALELDDSALYLCASSSPLAGGVETQYFGPGTRLLVL.

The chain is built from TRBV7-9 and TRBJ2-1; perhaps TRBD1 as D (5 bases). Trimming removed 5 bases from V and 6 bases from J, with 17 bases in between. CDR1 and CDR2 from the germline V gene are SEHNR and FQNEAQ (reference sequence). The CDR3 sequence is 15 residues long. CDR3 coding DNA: TGTGCCAGCAGCAGCGACAGAAAGCCTTTCAATGAGCAGTTCTTC. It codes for CASSSDRKPFNEQFF.

CDR3: CAISDGTQNTEAFF. CDR3 coding DNA: TGTGCCATCAGTGATGGGACTCAGAACACTGAAGCTTTCTTT. This sequence joins TRBV10-3 and TRBJ1-1; a weak D match, TRBD1 (5 bases). Trimming stripped 3 bases from V and 1 base from J, with 9 bases between. CDR1 and CDR2 (germline): ENHRY, SYGVKD. The CDR3 consists of 14 residues.

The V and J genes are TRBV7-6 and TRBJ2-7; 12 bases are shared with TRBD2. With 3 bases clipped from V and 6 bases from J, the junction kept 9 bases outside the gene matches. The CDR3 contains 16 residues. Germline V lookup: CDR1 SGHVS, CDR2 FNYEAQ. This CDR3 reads CASSFGTSGLVGEQYF. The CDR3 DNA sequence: TGTGCCAGCAGCTTTGGGACTAGCGGGTTGGTCGGCGAGCAGTACTTC.

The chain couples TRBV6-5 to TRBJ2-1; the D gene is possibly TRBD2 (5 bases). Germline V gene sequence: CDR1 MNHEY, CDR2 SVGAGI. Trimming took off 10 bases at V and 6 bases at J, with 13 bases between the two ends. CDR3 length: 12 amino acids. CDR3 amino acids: CAIWTRGNEQFF. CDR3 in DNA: TGTGCCATCTGGACCCGGGGCAATGAGCAGTTCTTC.

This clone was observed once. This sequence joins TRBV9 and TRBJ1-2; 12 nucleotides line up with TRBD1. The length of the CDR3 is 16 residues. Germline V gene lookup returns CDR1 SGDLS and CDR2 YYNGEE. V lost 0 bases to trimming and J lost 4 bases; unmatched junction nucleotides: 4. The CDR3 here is CASSVAGQGAPYGYTF. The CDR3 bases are TGTGCCAGCAGCGTAGCGGGACAGGGGGCGCCCTATGGCTACACCTTC.

CDR3 coding DNA: TGCGCCAGCAGCCGATTACAGGTTCTCCAGGGAGCTTTCTTT. Amino acid sequence: CASSRLQVLQGAFF. The chain combines TRBV4-1 with TRBJ1-1; possible D gene TRBD1, 5 bases. Germline assignment: CDR1 MGHRA and CDR2 YSYEKL. CDR3 length equals 14 residues. With 4 bases removed from V and 10 bases from J, the gap between germline ends came to 19 bases.

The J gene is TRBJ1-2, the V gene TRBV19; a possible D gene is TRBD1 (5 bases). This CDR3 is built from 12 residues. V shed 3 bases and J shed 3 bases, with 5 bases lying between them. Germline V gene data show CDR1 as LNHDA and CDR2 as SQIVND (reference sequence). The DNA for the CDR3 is TGTGCCAGTAGTATCAGGGACTATGGCTACACCTTC. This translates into CASSIRDYGYTF.

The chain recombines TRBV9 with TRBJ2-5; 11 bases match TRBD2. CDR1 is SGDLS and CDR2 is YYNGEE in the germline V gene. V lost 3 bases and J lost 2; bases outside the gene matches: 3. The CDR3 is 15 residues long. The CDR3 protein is CASSAGLAAQETQYF. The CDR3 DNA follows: TGTGCCAGCAGCGCGGGACTAGCGGCACAAGAGACCCAGTACTTC.

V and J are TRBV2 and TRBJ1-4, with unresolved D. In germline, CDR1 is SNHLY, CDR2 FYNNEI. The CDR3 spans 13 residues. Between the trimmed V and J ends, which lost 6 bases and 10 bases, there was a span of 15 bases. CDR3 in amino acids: CASSKEGIGKLFF. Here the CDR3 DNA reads TGTGCCAGCAGCAAAGAGGGCATAGGAAAACTGTTTTTT.

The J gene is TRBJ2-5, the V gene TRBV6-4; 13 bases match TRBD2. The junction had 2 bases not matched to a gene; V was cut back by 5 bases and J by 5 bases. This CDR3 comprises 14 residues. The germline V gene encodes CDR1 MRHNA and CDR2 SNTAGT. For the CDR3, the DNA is TGTGCCAGCAGTCCGACTAGCGGGGGGGAGACCCAGTACTTC. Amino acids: CASSPTSGGETQYF.

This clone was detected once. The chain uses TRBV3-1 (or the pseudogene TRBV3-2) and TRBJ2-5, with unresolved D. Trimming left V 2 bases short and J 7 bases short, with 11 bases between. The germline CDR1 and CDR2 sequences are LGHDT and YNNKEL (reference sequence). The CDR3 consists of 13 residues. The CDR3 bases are TGTGCCAGCAGCCAACCCGTTTGTAGGACCCAGTACTTC. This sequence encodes CASSQPVCRTQYF.

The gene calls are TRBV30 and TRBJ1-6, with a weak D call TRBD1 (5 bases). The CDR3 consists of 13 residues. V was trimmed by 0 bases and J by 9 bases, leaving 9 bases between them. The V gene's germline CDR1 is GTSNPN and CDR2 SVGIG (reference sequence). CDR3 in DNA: TGTGCCTGGAGTGTAAGCCAGGGTTCACCCCTCCACTTT. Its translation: CAWSVSQGSPLHF.

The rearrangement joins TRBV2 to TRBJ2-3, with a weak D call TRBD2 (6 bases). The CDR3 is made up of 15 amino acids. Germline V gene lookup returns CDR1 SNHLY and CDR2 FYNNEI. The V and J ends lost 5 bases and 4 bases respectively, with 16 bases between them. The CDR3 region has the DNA TGTGCCAGCAGTCTAACCGGGGGAGGCGCAGATACGCAGTATTTT. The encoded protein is CASSLTGGGADTQYF. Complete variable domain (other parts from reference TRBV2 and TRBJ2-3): EPEVTQTPSHQVTQMGQEVILRCVPISNHLYFYWYRQILGQKVEFLVSFYNNEISEKSEIFDDQFSVERPDGSNFTLKIRSTKLEDSAMYFCASSLTGGGADTQYFGPGTRLTVL.

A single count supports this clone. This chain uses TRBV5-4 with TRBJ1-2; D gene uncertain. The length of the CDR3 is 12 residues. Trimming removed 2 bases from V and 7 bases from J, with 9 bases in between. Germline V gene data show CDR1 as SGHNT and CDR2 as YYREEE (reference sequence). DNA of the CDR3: TGTGCCAGCAGCTTCGAACAGCTTGGCTACACCTTC. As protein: CASSFEQLGYTF.

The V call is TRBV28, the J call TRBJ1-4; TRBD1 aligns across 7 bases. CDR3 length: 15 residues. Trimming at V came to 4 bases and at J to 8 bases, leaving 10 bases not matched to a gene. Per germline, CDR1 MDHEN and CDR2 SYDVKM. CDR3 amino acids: CASSSKTGEEEKLFF. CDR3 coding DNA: TGTGCCAGCAGTTCTAAAACAGGGGAGGAGGAAAAACTGTTTTTT.

The CDR3 nucleotides are TGTGCCAGCAGTAGCGGGCCCCCCGGGGGGACCCAGTACTTC. This gives the protein CASSSGPPGGTQYF. The chain carries TRBV6-4 and TRBJ2-5; D is perhaps TRBD2 (6 bases). With 5 bases removed from V and 7 bases from J, the gap between germline ends came to 17 bases. The CDR3 totals 14 residues. Germline-derived CDR1 and CDR2 are MRHNA and SNTAGT.

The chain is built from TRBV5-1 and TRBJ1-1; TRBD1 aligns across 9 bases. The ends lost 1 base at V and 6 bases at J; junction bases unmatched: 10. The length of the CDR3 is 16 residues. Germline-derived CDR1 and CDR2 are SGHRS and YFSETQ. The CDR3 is CASSLRTGGGGAEAFF. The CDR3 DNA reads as TGCGCCAGCAGCTTGAGAACAGGGGGCGGTGGCGCTGAAGCTTTCTTT.

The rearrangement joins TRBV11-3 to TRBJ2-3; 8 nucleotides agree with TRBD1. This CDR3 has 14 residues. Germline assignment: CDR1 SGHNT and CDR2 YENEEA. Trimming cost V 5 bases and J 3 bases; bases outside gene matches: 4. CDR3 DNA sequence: TGTGCCAGCAGCGAACGACAGGGGACAGATACGCAGTATTTT. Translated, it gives CASSERQGTDTQYF.

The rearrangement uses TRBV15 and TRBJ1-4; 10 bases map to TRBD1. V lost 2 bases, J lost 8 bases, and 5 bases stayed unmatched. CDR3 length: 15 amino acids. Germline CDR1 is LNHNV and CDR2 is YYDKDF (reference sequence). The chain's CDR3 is CATSRRDRGWEKLFF. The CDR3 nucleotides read TGTGCCACCAGCAGAAGGGACAGGGGATGGGAAAAACTGTTTTTT.

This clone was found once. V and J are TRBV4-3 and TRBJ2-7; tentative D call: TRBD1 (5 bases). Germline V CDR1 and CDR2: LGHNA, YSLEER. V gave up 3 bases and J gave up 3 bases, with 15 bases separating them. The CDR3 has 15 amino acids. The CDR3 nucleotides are TGCGCCAGCAGCCAGTTCGCAGGGAACGACTACGAGCAGTACTTC. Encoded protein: CASSQFAGNDYEQYF.

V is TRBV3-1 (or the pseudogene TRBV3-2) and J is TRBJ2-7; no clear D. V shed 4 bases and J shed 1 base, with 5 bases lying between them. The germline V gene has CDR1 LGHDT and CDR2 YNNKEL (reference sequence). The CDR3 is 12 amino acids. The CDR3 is CASSLKSYEQYF. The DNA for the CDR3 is TGTGCCAGCAGCCTCAAATCCTACGAGCAGTACTTC.

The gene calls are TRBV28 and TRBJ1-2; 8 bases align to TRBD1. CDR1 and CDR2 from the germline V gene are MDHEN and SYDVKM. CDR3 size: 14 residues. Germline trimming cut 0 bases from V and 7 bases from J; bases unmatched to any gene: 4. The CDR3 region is CASSLWTGESGYTF. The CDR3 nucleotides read TGTGCCAGCAGTTTATGGACAGGGGAGAGTGGCTACACCTTC.

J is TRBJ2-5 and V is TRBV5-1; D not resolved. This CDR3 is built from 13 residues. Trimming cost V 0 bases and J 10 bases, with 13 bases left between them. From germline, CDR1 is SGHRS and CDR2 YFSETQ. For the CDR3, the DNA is TGCGCCAGCAGCTTGGTTCTTGGCAGTTTCCAGTACTTC. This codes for CASSLVLGSFQYF.

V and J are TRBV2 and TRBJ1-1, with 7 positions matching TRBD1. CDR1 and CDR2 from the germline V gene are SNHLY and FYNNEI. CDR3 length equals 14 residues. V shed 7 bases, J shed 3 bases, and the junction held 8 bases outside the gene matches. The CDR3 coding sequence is TGTGCCAGCATTCAGGACAGGCTTTACACTGAAGCTTTCTTT. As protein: CASIQDRLYTEAFF.